This is a list of T cell receptor beta chains from one sample in a study of shared clonotypes between healthy human individuals. Only in-frame clones appear in the TCRdb table, and some are missing; sequencing was by immunoSEQ multiplex PCR. Of nearly 750,000 clones listed, around 70% are singletons. Sequences were obtained from memory CD4+ T cells sorted from blood. These receptors came from a woman in her 30s in good health. Both conserved end residues are part of each CDR3. A D gene is named only where the DNA matches it firmly. Rows give clone size only sometimes, using once, few, many, or a class for an expanded clone.

>NA|TRBV6-5|NA|TRBJ2-3
CASVGSTDTQYF
TGTGCCAGCGTGGGTAGCACAGATACGCAGTATTTT
>NA|TRBV5-1|NA|TRBJ2-2
CASSLERSNGELFF
TGCGCCAGCAGCTTGGAGAGGAGCAACGGGGAGCTGTTTTTT
>NA|TRBV5-1|NA|TRBJ1-1
CASSLVSGSTTEAFF
TGCGCCAGCAGCTTGGTTTCCGGGTCAACCACTGAAGCTTTCTTT
>once|TRBV5-4|TRBD2|TRBJ2-2
CASSATSGSSRTGELFF
TGTGCCAGCAGCGCGACTAGCGGGAGTAGTCGCACCGGGGAGCTGTTTTTT
>NA|TRBV4-2|TRBD1|TRBJ2-3
CASSQEELWTGTNTDTQYF
TGTGCCAGCAGCCAAGAAGAGTTGTGGACAGGTACTAACACAGATACGCAGTATTTT
>few|TRBV2|TRBD2|TRBJ2-5
CASSEGTRISEETQYF
TGTGCCAGCAGTGAAGGGACTAGAATATCTGAAGAGACCCAGTACTTC
>NA|TRBV6-5|TRBD1|TRBJ1-1
CASNWDSEAFF
TGTGCCAGCAACTGGGACAGTGAAGCTTTCTTT
>few|TRBV6-1|TRBD2|TRBJ2-7
CASSEKGLAGYSGEQYF
TGTGCCAGCAGTGAAAAAGGACTAGCGGGATACTCGGGCGAGCAGTACTTC
>NA|TRBV29-1|NA|TRBJ2-5
CSVAGLGQIQETQYF
TGCAGCGTGGCCGGGTTAGGACAGATCCAAGAGACCCAGTACTTC
>many|TRBV11-1|TRBD2|TRBJ2-1
CASSNSPGTSGGNEQFF
TGTGCCAGCAGTAACTCACCCGGGACTAGCGGGGGGAATGAGCAGTTCTTC